The next 10 T cell receptor beta chains were all read from a single sample in a study of blood T cells in healthy people across ages. It was with a sample-barcoded 5' primer and a J-beta primer mix that a second PCR of roughly 7 to 12 cycles was run. TCRdb passed the 5' RACE reads through MiXCR, listing each CDR3 protein once. The table shows about 1.6 million distinct CDR3 sequences, with almost 35% occurring only once. Sequencing was performed on blood. These receptors were taken from a woman aged 30 to 39 in good health.

The CDR3 DNA reads TGTGCCAGCACCCAGGACAACTATGGCTACACCTTC. This encodes CASTQDNYGYTF. The rearrangement uses TRBV5-6 and TRBJ1-2; D is unclear. Trimming pared 6 bases from V and 2 bases from J, leaving 8 bases between. The germline V gene encodes CDR1 SGHDT and CDR2 YYEEEE. This CDR3 has 12 amino acids.

This clonotype showed up just a few times. V and J are TRBV15 and TRBJ2-1; TRBD1 agrees at 8 bases. The trim removed 5 bases at V and 0 bases at J, leaving 6 bases unmatched. This CDR3 has 16 residues. The germline gives CDR1 LNHNV, CDR2 YYDKDF (reference sequence). CDR3 region: CATSGRTGSSYNEQFF. CDR3 in DNA: TGTGCCACCAGCGGAAGGACAGGGAGCTCCTACAATGAGCAGTTCTTC.

In this sample, this clonotype turned up a few times. This chain uses TRBV5-5 with TRBJ2-7; 7 bases map to TRBD1. Germline CDR1 is SGHKS and CDR2 is YYEKEE (reference sequence). The CDR3 has 14 amino acids. V shed 2 bases and J 2 bases; nucleotides not matched to a gene: 4. The CDR3 DNA reads as TGTGCCAGCAGCTTCGACAGGGCCACCTACGAGCAGTACTTC. It is translated as CASSFDRATYEQYF.

J is TRBJ1-3 and V is TRBV24-1, with a weak D call TRBD1 (5 bases). The CDR3 extends over 17 amino acids. Germline assignment: CDR1 KGHDR and CDR2 SFDVKD. V lost 7 bases and J 0 bases, leaving 18 bases between the germline ends. For the CDR3, the DNA is TGTGCCACCAGAAGACAGTGGACTCCCTTCTCTGGAAACACCATATATTTT. It yields the protein CATRRQWTPFSGNTIYF.

In this sample, this clonotype turned up a few times. The chain is built from TRBV28 and TRBJ2-7, with 10 positions matching TRBD1. Germline V gives CDR1 MDHEN, CDR2 SYDVKM. The J segment lost 7 bases and the V segment lost 8 bases, leaving 8 bases of the junction unmatched. The CDR3 runs to 13 residues. CDR3 in amino acids: CASATGGWKEQYF. Here the CDR3 DNA reads TGTGCCAGCGCGACAGGGGGCTGGAAAGAGCAGTACTTC.

Many counts were recorded for this clonotype. This sequence joins TRBV9 and TRBJ1-4; no clear D. CDR1 is SGDLS, CDR2 YYNGEE, per germline. V lost 2 bases, J lost 0 bases, and 2 bases lay in between. The CDR3 has 13 amino acids. CDR3 sequence reads: CASSVATNEKLFF. For the CDR3, the DNA is TGTGCCAGCAGCGTTGCAACTAATGAAAAACTGTTTTTT.

The V and J genes are TRBV20-1 and TRBJ2-3, with D possibly being TRBD2 (6 bases). Looked up from germline, CDR1 is DFQATT and CDR2 is SNEGSKA (reference sequence). The CDR3 runs to 12 residues. Trimming left V 6 bases short and J 4 bases short, with 11 bases between. CDR3 nucleotides: TGCAGTGCACCTAGCGTCCCAGATACGCAGTATTTT. This sequence encodes CSAPSVPDTQYF.

The chain is built from TRBV5-1 and TRBJ2-5; TRBD2 matches at 9 bases. Trimming cost V 5 bases and J 5 bases; bases outside gene matches: 16. The CDR3 runs 17 residues. CDR1 SGHRS and CDR2 YFSETQ come from the germline V gene. The CDR3 region has the DNA TGCGCCAGCAGTCGCACAGGGTCTAGCGGGACGGAGGAGACCCAGTACTTC. Translated, it gives CASSRTGSSGTEETQYF.

The rearrangement joins TRBV9 to TRBJ2-3; no reliable D call. The CDR3 covers 15 residues. Trimming shortened V by 0 bases and J by 0 bases, and 8 bases separated the two germline ends. Germline V CDR1 and CDR2: SGDLS, YYNGEE. The CDR3 DNA is TGTGCCAGCAGCGTAGGGAGTTATAGCACAGATACGCAGTATTTT. Translated, it gives CASSVGSYSTDTQYF.

V usage is TRBV7-2 and J usage is TRBJ2-1; 8 nucleotides match TRBD2. CDR3 length: 16 residues. J was trimmed by 3 bases and V by 0 bases; bases with no gene match: 4. The germline gives CDR1 SGHTA, CDR2 FQGNSA. The CDR3 DNA reads TGTGCCAGCAGCTTAGCGTTACTAGCGGACTACAATGAGCAGTTCTTC. It translates to CASSLALLADYNEQFF.